This T cell receptor beta chain was documented in a study of shared clonotypes between healthy human individuals. Overall study: A donor's plate count was three for CD4 naive and three for CD4 memory; CD8 naive had two and CD8 memory one.

Study observations and caveats: Naive subsets usually exceeded memory subsets in estimated richness.

There are 16 residues in the CDR3. Germline V CDR1 and CDR2: LGHNT, FRNRAP. Trimming took 0 bases from V and 3 from J, leaving 12 bases between them. Method: immunoSEQ multiplex PCR; TCRdb's copy keeps in-frame clones and lacks some. The sample has 730,000 or so clones; around 72% are singletons. On this clone: Its antigen is not identified.

The chain is built from TRBV12-5 and TRBJ2-1, with a possible D match to TRBD2 (6 bases). The sequencing sample was made of memory CD4+ T cells sorted from blood. The subset was: CD45RA-negative fraction. The receptor comes from a woman aged 25 to 39 in good health. This chain's CDR3 is CASGLVLGSGYNEQFF. The CDR3 nucleotides read TGTGCTAGTGGTTTGGTACTAGGTAGCGGCTACAATGAGCAGTTCTTC.